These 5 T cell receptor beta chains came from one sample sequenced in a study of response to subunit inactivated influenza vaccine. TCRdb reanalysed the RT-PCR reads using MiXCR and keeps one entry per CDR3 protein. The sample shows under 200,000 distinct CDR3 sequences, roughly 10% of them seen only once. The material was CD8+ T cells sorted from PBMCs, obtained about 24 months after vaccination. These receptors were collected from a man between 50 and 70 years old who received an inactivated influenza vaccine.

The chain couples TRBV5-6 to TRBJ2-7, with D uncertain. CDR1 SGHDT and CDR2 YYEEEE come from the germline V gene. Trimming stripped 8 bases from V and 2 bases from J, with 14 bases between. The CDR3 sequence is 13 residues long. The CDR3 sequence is CARSPGPPYEQYF. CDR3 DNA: TGTGCCAGGAGTCCCGGGCCCCCCTACGAGCAGTACTTC.

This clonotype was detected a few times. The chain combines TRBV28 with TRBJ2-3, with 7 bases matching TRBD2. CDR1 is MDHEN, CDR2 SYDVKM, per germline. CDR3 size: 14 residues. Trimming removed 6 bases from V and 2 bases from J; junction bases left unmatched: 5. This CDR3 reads CASSTREYTDTQYF. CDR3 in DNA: TGTGCCAGCAGCACGCGGGAGTACACAGATACGCAGTATTTT.

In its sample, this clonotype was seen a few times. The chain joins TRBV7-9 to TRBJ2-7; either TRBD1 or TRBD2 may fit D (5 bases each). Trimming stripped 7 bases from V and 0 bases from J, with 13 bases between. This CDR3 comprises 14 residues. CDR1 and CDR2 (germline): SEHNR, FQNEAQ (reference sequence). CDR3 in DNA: TGTGCCAGCACCAGGGACGGCAACTCCTACGAGCAGTACTTC. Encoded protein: CASTRDGNSYEQYF.

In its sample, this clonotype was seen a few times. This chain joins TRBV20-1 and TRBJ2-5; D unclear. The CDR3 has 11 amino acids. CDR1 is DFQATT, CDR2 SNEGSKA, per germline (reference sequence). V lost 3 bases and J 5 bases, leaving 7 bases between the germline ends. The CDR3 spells CSARLVETQYF. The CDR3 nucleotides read TGCAGTGCTAGGCTCGTCGAGACCCAGTACTTC.

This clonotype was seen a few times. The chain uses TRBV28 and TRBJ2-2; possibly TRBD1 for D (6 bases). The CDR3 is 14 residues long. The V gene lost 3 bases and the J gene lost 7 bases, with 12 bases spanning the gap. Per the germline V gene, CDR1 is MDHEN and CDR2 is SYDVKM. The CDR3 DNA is TGTGCCAGCAGTTTCACAGGGATGGGCGGGGAGCTGTTTTTT. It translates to CASSFTGMGGELFF.